This TCR beta chain is drawn from a study of identical twins (dated by TCRdb to 2016 to 2018). Study-level background: To test whether fetal clonotypes persist, this study deep-sequenced TCR alpha and beta repertoires from monozygotic twins, from unrelated adults of various ages, and from cord blood. To rule out contamination, replicate twin experiments were performed at different times with different library preparation protocols. What the research found in general, with its limitations: Fewer insertions were carried by abundant cord blood beta clonotypes; a weaker similar trend was observed in young adult naive repertoires, while no such trend was observed in memory repertoires. Compared with coincidental sharing between unrelated individuals, out-of-frame TCR alpha sequences shared between twins had an excess of sequences with low generation probability. A weaker excess of twin sharing was found in beta out-of-frame sequences because the signal-to-noise ratio was lowered by fewer shared sequences. Because the same donors could not be followed over many years, the conclusions relied on cross-sectional statistical analysis. Zero-insertion analyses could be partly confounded by invariant T cells such as MAIT and iNKT, although diverse VJ usage argued against such confounding for most clonotypes. In monozygotic twins, out-of-frame TCR alpha sharing was systematically underestimated by recombination models, although the models agreed with sharing between unrelated individuals.

As for this clonotype: Its antigen has not been determined. Base qualities are missing; no much larger clone stands one base away.

Preparation of the library involved 5' RACE. Sequencing instrument: Illumina HiSeq 2000. Template switching added a universal primer binding site, and the final cDNA carried a unique molecular identifier that allowed TCR cDNA molecules to be counted accurately. First-strand cDNA for TCR alpha and beta chains was synthesized from specific primers in the conserved constant-segment region. To control for contamination, every cDNA library carried two barcodes: a SMART-Mk sample barcode plus Illumina barcodes. TruSeq adapter sequences, together with Illumina sample barcodes, were added in two successive PCR steps. TCR alpha and beta cDNA libraries were sequenced on the Illumina HiSeq platform with custom primers. Turning to the authors' computational methods: MiGEC was used to process raw reads and extract unique molecular identifiers, and MiXCR was used to find CDR3 positions. Recombination models were inferred per individual with the repgenHMM and IGoR tools using an EM algorithm. Shared clonotypes were analyzed with the tcR package in R, and sharing was normalized by the product of cloneset sizes. To study raw recombination without the effects of thymic and clonal selection, out-of-frame nonproductive sequences were analyzed. TCRdb's own reprocessing of the public reads used fastp at Q25 and MiXCR and kept productive beta chains. Entries that share a CDR3 protein sequence are merged under the most common genes and DNA. The V and J calls come from TCRdb's annotation, not from the publication. A total of some 320,000 distinct CDR3 sequences appear in this sample, roughly an eighth of them only once. The ten top clones hold about 7% of the sample.

Only healthy Caucasian donors were included. The twin cohort consisted of three pairs of female monozygotic twins, all aged roughly 18 to 29 years. CD4+ and CD8+ T cell populations were isolated with positive isolation kits from Invitrogen. These data were also reused for a study on yellow fever vaccine responses in identical twins. As the second publication notes: According to the authors, the vaccine-induced T cell response in identical twins seemed to be partly convergent and partly specific to each individual. The study precisely tracked vaccine-responding T cell clones in identical twins.

The source of this sequence is a woman younger than 30 in good health. Material for sequencing was CD8+ T cells sorted from blood.

The CDR3 protein sequence reads: CASSPKQGGFTGELFF. The nucleotide sequence reads TGTGCCAGCAGCCCGAAACAGGGGGGATTCACCGGGGAGCTGTTTTTT. The receptor chain draws on TRBV7-8 and TRBJ2-2, with 8 middle bases fitting TRBD1. The CDR3, cysteine through phenylalanine, is 16 amino acids long. Of the read, only the CDR3 DNA is kept; its 48 bases are in frame from base 1. Germline trimming: 5 bases from V, 4 bases from J; junction bases outside gene matches: 9. From a lookup of the germline V gene, CDR1 and CDR2 are SGHVS and FQNEAQ.